This T cell receptor (beta chain) emerged from a study of identical twins. This clonotype was counted between two and nine times. What it binds is unknown. Looked up from germline, CDR1 is DFQATT and CDR2 is SNEGSKA (reference sequence). The CDR3 runs 15 residues. Trimming took off 2 bases at V and 7 bases at J, with 18 bases between the two ends. TCRdb reprocessed the 5' RACE reads with MiXCR, giving one entry per CDR3 protein. The sample consists of fewer than 800,000 distinct CDR3 sequences, under 8.5% of them appearing once. General study results and limits: Among monozygotic twins, out-of-frame TCR alpha sharing exceeded what models predicted.

This same sample was also part of a study on yellow fever vaccine responses in identical twins.

Sequencing was carried out using PBMCs. This clonotype was obtained from a woman aged 18 to 35 in good health. V and J are TRBV20-1 and TRBJ2-1; D is unresolved. The CDR3 DNA follows: TGCAGTGCTAGAAGGGTCGAGAAGATTGGGAATGAGCAGTTCTTC. Translating gives CSARRVEKIGNEQFF.